This TCR beta chain was identified in a study of CD8 T cells in ankylosing spondylitis. This CDR3 comprises 14 residues. V lost 5 bases and J 8 bases, leaving 18 bases between the germline ends. Germline CDR1 and CDR2: MDHEN and SYDVKM. There are a few counts of this clonotype. Its matching antigen is unknown. General study points: Typical of ankylosing spondylitis blood, it appeared, was a TCR beta motif of several highly homologous variants.

Molecular-barcoded quantitative 5'-RACE produced these TCR beta libraries. Via MiXCR, TCRdb re-called the 5' RACE reads, giving one row per CDR3 protein. This sample carries about 440,000 distinct CDR3 sequences, roughly a sixth of them seen once, and the ten largest clones take around 0.92%. This chain connects TRBV28 to TRBJ1-2, with D possibly being TRBD1 (5 bases). Specimen: blood, either unsorted or a sorted T cell fraction (not recorded which). The receptor comes from a male donor with ankylosing spondylitis. CDR3 loop: CASSPLFRESGYTF. CDR3 in DNA: TGTGCCAGCAGTCCGCTGTTCAGGGAGAGCGGCTACACCTTC.